This is a list of T cell receptor beta chains from one sample in a study of monozygotic twins with inflammatory bowel disease. After re-calling the 5' RACE reads, TCRdb lists one entry per CDR3 protein, DNA absent. The table for this sample gives more than 300,000 distinct CDR3 sequences. Material: blood. The source is a human donor with ulcerative colitis or Crohn's disease, or a healthy co-twin of an affected twin (not recorded which). Each CDR3 is given with its conserved first and last residue. Each record gives: V gene, J gene, CDR3 protein.

v_gene: TRBV11-2
j_gene: TRBJ2-7
CDR3aa: CASTPLPGQGSHEQYF

v_gene: TRBV7-3
j_gene: TRBJ2-1
CDR3aa: CASSLQGRGHGNEQFF

v_gene: TRBV5-1
j_gene: TRBJ2-5
CDR3aa: CASSRGGEETQYF

v_gene: TRBV11-1
j_gene: TRBJ2-5
CDR3aa: CASSLGLVKETQYF

v_gene: TRBV5-4
j_gene: TRBJ2-3
CDR3aa: CASRQQGNTDTQYF

v_gene: TRBV19
j_gene: TRBJ1-2
CDR3aa: CASSIGTHYGYTF

v_gene: TRBV18
j_gene: TRBJ2-2
CDR3aa: CASSPGTGYTGELFF

v_gene: TRBV2
j_gene: TRBJ2-3
CDR3aa: CATTDPYSHSTDTQYF

v_gene: TRBV12-3/TRBV12-4
j_gene: TRBJ1-5
CDR3aa: CASSLEGHPSNQPQHF

v_gene: TRBV20-1
j_gene: TRBJ2-3
CDR3aa: CSARTGRATNSRTDTQYF

v_gene: TRBV5-5
j_gene: TRBJ1-5
CDR3aa: CASTPNRGFNQPQHF

v_gene: TRBV18
j_gene: TRBJ2-7
CDR3aa: CASSRSQGFNEQYF

v_gene: TRBV7-9
j_gene: TRBJ1-3
CDR3aa: CSSSLSRQPNTIYF

v_gene: TRBV12-3/TRBV12-4
j_gene: TRBJ2-3
CDR3aa: CASSILTADTQYF

v_gene: TRBV5-5
j_gene: TRBJ2-7
CDR3aa: CASSLYSTSGGDEQYF

v_gene: TRBV5-5
j_gene: TRBJ2-3
CDR3aa: CASSFGTYTDTQYF

v_gene: TRBV7-2
j_gene: TRBJ2-3
CDR3aa: CASSPEVHGTDTQYF

v_gene: TRBV7-9
j_gene: TRBJ2-1
CDR3aa: CASSLSGQGGEQFF

v_gene: TRBV27
j_gene: TRBJ1-2
CDR3aa: CASSFSQGYGYTF

v_gene: TRBV5-1
j_gene: TRBJ2-2
CDR3aa: CASSPGGLAGGTGELFF

v_gene: TRBV2
j_gene: TRBJ2-5
CDR3aa: CASSAFGEIQYF

v_gene: TRBV5-1
j_gene: TRBJ2-5
CDR3aa: CASSLSSTAQETQYF

v_gene: TRBV30
j_gene: TRBJ2-5
CDR3aa: CAWSFGGPMTQYF

v_gene: TRBV4-3
j_gene: TRBJ2-7
CDR3aa: CASSQDWARGYEQYF

v_gene: TRBV29-1
j_gene: TRBJ1-2
CDR3aa: CSVEEREVPSYGYTF

v_gene: TRBV7-6
j_gene: TRBJ2-7
CDR3aa: CASSPGTGAVSEQYF

v_gene: TRBV3-1
j_gene: TRBJ1-1
CDR3aa: CASRSGDYTEAFF

v_gene: TRBV6-6
j_gene: TRBJ1-1
CDR3aa: CASSFGGYTEAFF

v_gene: TRBV27
j_gene: TRBJ2-3
CDR3aa: CASSIWTSGGTDTQYF

v_gene: TRBV28
j_gene: TRBJ2-7
CDR3aa: CASSGTGRSTNEQYF

v_gene: TRBV29-1
j_gene: TRBJ2-7
CDR3aa: CSVELRSGGIYEQYF

v_gene: TRBV7-2
j_gene: TRBJ2-5
CDR3aa: CASSLLGGIQETQYF

v_gene: TRBV19
j_gene: TRBJ2-3
CDR3aa: CASSILAGGFADTQYF

v_gene: TRBV6-1
j_gene: TRBJ2-2
CDR3aa: CASSVGTGGRGTGELFF

v_gene: TRBV24-1
j_gene: TRBJ2-2
CDR3aa: CATSVIRGGLSTGELFF

v_gene: TRBV6-5
j_gene: TRBJ2-7
CDR3aa: CASSYKVRGWSEQYF

v_gene: TRBV15
j_gene: TRBJ1-2
CDR3aa: CATSRDRTGGWGYTF

v_gene: TRBV7-9
j_gene: TRBJ2-3
CDR3aa: CASSSLITGDASDTQYF

v_gene: TRBV6-5
j_gene: TRBJ2-5
CDR3aa: CASSYSRGAQTQYF

v_gene: TRBV6-2/TRBV6-3
j_gene: TRBJ2-3
CDR3aa: CASSYRNQGEGSTDTQYF

v_gene: TRBV2
j_gene: TRBJ2-7
CDR3aa: CASILGYEQYF

v_gene: TRBV4-3
j_gene: TRBJ1-3
CDR3aa: CASSQGTGGRLTGNTIYF

v_gene: TRBV7-2
j_gene: TRBJ1-2
CDR3aa: CASSLAPGQIYTF

v_gene: TRBV25-1
j_gene: TRBJ1-2
CDR3aa: CASSDRQDSFYGYTF

v_gene: TRBV6-5
j_gene: TRBJ1-2
CDR3aa: CATKWGQNYGYTF

v_gene: TRBV29-1
j_gene: TRBJ1-1
CDR3aa: CSVRGFQIKNTEAFF

v_gene: TRBV12-3/TRBV12-4
j_gene: TRBJ2-5
CDR3aa: CASSPSGGAEETQYF

v_gene: TRBV13
j_gene: TRBJ1-1
CDR3aa: CASSHSPKTGHTEAFF

v_gene: TRBV11-2
j_gene: TRBJ2-5
CDR3aa: CASSLSLGKRGEETQYF

v_gene: TRBV6-1
j_gene: TRBJ1-6
CDR3aa: CAIAARDEDSPLHF

v_gene: TRBV7-9
j_gene: TRBJ2-3
CDR3aa: CASSPDSVRTDTQYF

v_gene: TRBV11-2
j_gene: TRBJ2-5
CDR3aa: CASSFSAETQYF

v_gene: TRBV7-2
j_gene: TRBJ2-4
CDR3aa: CASSLAGQVLVNIQYF

v_gene: TRBV5-1
j_gene: TRBJ2-3
CDR3aa: CASSGGPADTQYF

v_gene: TRBV5-1
j_gene: TRBJ2-3
CDR3aa: CASSILQGTDTQYF

v_gene: TRBV6-1
j_gene: TRBJ2-6
CDR3aa: CASSATGVGANVLTF